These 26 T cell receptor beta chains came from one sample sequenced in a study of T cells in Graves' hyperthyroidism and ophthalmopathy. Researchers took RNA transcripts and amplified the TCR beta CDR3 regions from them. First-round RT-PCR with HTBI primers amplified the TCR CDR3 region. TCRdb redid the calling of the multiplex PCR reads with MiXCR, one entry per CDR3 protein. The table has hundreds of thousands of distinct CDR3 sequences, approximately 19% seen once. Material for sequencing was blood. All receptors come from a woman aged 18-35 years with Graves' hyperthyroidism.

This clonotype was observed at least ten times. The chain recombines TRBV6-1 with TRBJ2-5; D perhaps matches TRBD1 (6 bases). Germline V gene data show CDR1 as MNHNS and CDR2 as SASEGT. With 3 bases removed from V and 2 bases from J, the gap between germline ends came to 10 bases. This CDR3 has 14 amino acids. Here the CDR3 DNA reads TGTGCCAGCAGTGAGAACAGGGAACAAGAGACCCAGTACTTC. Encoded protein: CASSENREQETQYF.

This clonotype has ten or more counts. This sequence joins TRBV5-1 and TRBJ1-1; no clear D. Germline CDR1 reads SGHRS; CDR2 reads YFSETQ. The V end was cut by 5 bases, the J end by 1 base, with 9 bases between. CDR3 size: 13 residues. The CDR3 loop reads CASRPAPNTEAFF. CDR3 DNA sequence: TGCGCCAGCAGACCGGCTCCGAACACTGAAGCTTTCTTT.

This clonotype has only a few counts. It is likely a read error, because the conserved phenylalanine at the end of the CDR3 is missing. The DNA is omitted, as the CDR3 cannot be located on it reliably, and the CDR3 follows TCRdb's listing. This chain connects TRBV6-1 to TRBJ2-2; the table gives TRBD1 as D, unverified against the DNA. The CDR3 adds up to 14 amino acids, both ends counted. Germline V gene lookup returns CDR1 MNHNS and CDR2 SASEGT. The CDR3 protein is CASVRAGETGELCL.

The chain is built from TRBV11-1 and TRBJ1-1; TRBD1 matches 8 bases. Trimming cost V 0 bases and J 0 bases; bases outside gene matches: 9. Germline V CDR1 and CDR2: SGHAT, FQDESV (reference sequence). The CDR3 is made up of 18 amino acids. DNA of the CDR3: TGTGCCAGCAGCTTAGCGTGGTCAGGGGGCGGCATGAACACTGAAGCTTTCTTT. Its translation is CASSLAWSGGGMNTEAFF.

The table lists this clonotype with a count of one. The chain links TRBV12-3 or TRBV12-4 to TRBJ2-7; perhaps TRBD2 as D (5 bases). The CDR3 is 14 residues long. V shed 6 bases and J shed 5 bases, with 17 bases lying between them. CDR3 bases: TGTGCCAGCAGGATCGACGGGGATAACGACGAGCAGTACTTC. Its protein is CASRIDGDNDEQYF.

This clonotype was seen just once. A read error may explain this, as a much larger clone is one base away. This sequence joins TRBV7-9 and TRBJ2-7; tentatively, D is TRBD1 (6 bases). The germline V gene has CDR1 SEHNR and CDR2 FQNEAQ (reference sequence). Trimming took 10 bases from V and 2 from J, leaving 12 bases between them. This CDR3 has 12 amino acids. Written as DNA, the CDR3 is TGTGCCAACAGGGACGGGACCTACGAGCAGTACTTC. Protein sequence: CANRDGTYEQYF.

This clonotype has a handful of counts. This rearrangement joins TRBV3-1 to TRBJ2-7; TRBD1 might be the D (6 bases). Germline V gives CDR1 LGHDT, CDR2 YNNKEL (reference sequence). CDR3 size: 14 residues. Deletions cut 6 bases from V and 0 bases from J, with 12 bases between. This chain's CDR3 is CASRGGPYSYEQYF. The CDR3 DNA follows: TGTGCCAGCAGAGGGGGACCGTACTCCTACGAGCAGTACTTC.

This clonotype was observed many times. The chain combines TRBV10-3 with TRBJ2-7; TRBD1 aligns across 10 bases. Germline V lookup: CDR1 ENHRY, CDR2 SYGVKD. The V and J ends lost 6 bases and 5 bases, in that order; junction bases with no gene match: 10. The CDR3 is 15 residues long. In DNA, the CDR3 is TGTGCCATCAGCGATCCGGGACAGGGGAGCCACGAGCAGTACTTC. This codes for CAISDPGQGSHEQYF.

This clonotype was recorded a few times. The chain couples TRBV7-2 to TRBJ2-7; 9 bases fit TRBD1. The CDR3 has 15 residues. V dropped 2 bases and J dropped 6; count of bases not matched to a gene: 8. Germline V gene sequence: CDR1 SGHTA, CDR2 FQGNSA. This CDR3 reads CASSLSVRTGVEQYF. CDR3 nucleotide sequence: TGTGCCAGCAGCTTAAGTGTTAGGACAGGGGTCGAGCAGTACTTC.

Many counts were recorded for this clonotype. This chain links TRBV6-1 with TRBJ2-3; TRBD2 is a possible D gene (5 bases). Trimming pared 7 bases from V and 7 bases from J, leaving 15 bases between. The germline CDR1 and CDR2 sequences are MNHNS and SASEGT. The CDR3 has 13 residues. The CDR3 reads CASIQTKANTQYF. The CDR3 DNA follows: TGTGCCAGCATCCAGACTAAGGCGAATACGCAGTATTTT.

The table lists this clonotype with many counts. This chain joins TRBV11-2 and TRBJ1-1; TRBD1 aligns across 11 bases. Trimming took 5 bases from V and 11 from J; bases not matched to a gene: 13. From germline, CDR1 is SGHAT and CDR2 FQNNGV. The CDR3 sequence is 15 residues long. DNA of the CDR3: TGTGCCAGCAGCACTGACCGGGACAGGGGGACGAAGGCTTTCTTT. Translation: CASSTDRDRGTKAFF.

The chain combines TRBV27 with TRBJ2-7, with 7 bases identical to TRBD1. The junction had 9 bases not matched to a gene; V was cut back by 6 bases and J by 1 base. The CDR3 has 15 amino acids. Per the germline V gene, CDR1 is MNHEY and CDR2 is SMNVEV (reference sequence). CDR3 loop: CASRTGTARSYEQYF. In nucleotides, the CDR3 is TGTGCCAGCAGGACCGGGACAGCTAGATCCTACGAGCAGTACTTC.

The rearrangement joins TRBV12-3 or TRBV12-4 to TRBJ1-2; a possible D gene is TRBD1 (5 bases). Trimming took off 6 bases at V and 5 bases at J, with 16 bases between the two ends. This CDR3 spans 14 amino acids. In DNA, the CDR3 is TGTGCCAGCAGCTTCCAGACAGATGGTTATGGCTACACCTTC. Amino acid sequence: CASSFQTDGYGYTF.

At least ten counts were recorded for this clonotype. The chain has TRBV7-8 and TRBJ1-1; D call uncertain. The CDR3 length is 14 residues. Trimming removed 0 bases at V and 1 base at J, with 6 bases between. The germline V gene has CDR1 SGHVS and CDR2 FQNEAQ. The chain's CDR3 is CASSLANANTEAFF. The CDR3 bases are TGTGCCAGCAGCTTAGCGAACGCGAACACTGAAGCTTTCTTT.

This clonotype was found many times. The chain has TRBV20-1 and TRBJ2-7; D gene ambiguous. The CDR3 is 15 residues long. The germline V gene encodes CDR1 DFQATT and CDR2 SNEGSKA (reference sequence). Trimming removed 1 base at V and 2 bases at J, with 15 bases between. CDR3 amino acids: CSARAGPTQAYEQYF. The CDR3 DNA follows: TGCAGTGCTAGAGCGGGTCCCACGCAAGCCTACGAGCAGTACTTC.

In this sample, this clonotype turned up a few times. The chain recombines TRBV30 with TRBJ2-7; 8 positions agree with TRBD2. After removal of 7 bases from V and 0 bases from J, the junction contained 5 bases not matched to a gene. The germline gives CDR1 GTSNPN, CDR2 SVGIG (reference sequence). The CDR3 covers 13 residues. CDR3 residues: CALSGGHSYEQYF. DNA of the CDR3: TGTGCCTTATCGGGGGGGCACTCCTACGAGCAGTACTTC.

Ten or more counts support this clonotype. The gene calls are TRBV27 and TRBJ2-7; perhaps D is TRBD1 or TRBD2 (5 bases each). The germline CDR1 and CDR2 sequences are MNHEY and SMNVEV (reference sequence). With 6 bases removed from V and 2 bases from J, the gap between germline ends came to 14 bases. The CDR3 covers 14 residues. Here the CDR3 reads CASSSVLGAYEQYF. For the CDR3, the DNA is TGTGCCAGCAGCTCCGTACTGGGGGCCTACGAGCAGTACTTC.

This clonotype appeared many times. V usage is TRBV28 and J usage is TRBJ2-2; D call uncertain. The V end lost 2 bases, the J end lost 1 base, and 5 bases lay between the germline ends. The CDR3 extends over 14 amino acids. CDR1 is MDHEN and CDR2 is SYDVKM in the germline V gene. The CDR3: CASSLDLNTGELFF. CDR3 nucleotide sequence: TGTGCCAGCAGTTTAGACCTGAACACCGGGGAGCTGTTTTTT.

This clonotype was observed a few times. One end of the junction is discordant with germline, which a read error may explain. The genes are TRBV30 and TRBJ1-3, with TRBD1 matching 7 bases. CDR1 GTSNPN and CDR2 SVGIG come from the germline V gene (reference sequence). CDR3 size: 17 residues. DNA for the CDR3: TGTGCCTGGCTTCCACCGGGACAGCGCCACTCTGGAAACACCAGATATTTT. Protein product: CAWLPPGQRHSGNTRYF.

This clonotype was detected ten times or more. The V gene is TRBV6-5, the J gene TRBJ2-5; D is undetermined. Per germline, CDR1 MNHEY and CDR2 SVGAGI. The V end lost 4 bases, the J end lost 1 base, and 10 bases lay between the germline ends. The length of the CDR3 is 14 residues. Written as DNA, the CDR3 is TGTGCCAGCAGTTTCGGTCTCCGCCAAGAGACCCAGTACTTC. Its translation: CASSFGLRQETQYF.

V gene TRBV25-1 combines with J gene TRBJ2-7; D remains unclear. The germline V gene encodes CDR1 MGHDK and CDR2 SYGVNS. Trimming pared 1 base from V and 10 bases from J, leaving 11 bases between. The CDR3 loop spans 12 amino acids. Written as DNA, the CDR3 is TGTGCCAGCAGTGAATTAGTCGGAAGACAGTACTTC. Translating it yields CASSELVGRQYF.

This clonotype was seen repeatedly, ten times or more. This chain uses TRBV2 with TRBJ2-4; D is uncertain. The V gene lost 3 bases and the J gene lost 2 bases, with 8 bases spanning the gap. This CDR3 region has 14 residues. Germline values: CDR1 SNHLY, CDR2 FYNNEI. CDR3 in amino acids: CASSEWQTKNIQYF. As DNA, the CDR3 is TGTGCCAGCAGTGAGTGGCAGACCAAAAACATTCAGTACTTC.

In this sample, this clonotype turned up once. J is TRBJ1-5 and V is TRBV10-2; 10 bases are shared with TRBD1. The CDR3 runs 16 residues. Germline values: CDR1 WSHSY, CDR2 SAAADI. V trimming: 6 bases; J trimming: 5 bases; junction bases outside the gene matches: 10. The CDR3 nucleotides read TGCGCCAGCAGCCAAGGACAGGGGGAGAAACATCAGCCCCAGCATTTT. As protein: CASSQGQGEKHQPQHF.

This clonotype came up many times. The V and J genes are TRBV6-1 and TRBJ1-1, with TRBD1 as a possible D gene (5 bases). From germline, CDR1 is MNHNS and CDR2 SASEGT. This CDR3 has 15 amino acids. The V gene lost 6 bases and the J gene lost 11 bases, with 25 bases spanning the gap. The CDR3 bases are TGTGCCAGCAGCCCCGGGACCGCTCGCCGGCGTAGGGCTTTCTTT. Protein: CASSPGTARRRRAFF.

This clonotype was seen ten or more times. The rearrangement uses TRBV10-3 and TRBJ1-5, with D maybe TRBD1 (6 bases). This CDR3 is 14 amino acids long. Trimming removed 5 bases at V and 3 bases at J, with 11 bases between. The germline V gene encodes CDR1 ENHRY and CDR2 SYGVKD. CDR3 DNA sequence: TGTGCCATCAGTAAAACAGGGTACAATCAGCCCCAGCATTTT. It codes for CAISKTGYNQPQHF.

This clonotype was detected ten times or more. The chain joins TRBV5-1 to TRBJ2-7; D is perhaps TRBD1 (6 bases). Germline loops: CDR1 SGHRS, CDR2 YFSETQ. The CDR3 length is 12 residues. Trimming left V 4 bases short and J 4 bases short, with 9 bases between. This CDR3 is CASSTDSYEQYF. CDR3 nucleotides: TGCGCCAGCAGCACGGACAGTTACGAGCAGTACTTC.